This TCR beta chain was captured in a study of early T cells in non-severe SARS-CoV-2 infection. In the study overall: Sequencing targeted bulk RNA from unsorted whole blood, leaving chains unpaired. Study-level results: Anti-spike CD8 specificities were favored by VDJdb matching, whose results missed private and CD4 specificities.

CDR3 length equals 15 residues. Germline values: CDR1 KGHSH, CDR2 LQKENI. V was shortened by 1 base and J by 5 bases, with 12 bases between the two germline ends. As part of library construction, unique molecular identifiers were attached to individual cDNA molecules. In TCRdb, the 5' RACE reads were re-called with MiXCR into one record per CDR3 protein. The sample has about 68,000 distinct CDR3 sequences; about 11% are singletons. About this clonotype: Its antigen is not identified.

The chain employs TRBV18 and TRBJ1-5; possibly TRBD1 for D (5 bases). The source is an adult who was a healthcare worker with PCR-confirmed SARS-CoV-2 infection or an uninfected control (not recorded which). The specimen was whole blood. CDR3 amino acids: CASSPRQGFYQPQHF. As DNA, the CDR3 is TGTGCCAGCTCACCACGGCAGGGATTCTATCAGCCCCAGCATTTT.